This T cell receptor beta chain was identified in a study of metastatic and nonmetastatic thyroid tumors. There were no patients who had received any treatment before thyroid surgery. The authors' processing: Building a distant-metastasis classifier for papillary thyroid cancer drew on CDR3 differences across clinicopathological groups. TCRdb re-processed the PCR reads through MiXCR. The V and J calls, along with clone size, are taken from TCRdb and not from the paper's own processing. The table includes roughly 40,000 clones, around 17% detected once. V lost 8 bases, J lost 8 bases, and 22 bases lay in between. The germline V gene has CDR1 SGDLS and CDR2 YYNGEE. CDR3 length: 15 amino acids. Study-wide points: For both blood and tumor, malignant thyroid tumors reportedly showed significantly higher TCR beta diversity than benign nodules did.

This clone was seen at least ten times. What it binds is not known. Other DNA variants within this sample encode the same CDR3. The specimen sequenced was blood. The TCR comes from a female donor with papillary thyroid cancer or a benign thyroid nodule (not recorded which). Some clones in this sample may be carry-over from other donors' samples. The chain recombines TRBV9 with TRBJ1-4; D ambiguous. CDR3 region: CASSIGWGLGEKLFF. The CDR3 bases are TGTGCCAGTAGCATTGGGTGGGGATTAGGAGAAAAACTGTTTTTT. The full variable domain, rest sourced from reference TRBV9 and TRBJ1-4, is DSGVTQTPKHLITATGQRVTLRCSPRSGDLSVYWYQQSLDQGLQFLIQYYNGEERAKGNILERFSAQQFPDLHSELNLSSLELGDSALYFCASSIGWGLGEKLFFGSGTQLSVL.